This T cell receptor (beta chain) was recorded in a study of identical twins. MiXCR, applied by TCRdb to the 5' RACE reads, yields one record per CDR3 protein. This table has approximately 1.8 million distinct CDR3 sequences, around 33% appearing once. Material for sequencing was cord blood. The source is a newborn girl in good health.

For the CDR3, the DNA is TGCGCCAGCAGCCATCCTTCGGGCGAGAGCTCCTACGAGCAGTACTTC. This gives the protein CASSHPSGESSYEQYF. The chain joins TRBV4-1 to TRBJ2-7; D remains unclear. The germline V gene encodes CDR1 MGHRA and CDR2 YSYEKL. This CDR3 contains 16 residues. Trimming stripped 3 bases from V and 0 bases from J, with 15 bases between.